The 8 T cell receptor beta chains listed next were all sequenced from one sample in a study of CD8+CD57+ T cells in acquired aplastic anemia. CDR3 and TCR beta VDJ profiling relied on a genomic DNA template. TCRdb processed the reads anew with MiXCR; each CDR3 protein has one entry. The data show roughly 180,000 distinct CDR3 sequences, around 66% seen once. Specimen: sorted CD4+, CD8+, or CD8+CD57+ T cells (not recorded which) from PBMCs. These receptor sequences come from a human donor with severe aplastic anemia or a healthy control (not recorded which).

This chain links TRBV7-2 with TRBJ1-1; no clear D. Germline V gives CDR1 SGHTA, CDR2 FQGNSA. With 3 bases removed from V and 0 bases from J, the gap between germline ends came to 11 bases. This CDR3 has 15 residues. The CDR3 region has the DNA TGTGCCAGCAGCTTTGGACCCTTAATGAACACTGAAGCTTTCTTT. As protein: CASSFGPLMNTEAFF.

The chain has TRBV29-1 and TRBJ2-7; 10 positions agree with TRBD1. The junction had 8 bases not matched to a gene; V was cut back by 7 bases and J by 5 bases. Germline-derived CDR1 and CDR2 are SQVTM and ANQGSEA. The CDR3 covers 13 residues. Here the CDR3 reads CSGQGASSHEQYF. In DNA, the CDR3 is TGCAGCGGACAGGGGGCGTCTTCCCACGAGCAGTACTTC.

The chain carries TRBV7-9 and TRBJ2-1; D could derive from TRBD1 or TRBD2 (5 bases each). The CDR3 spans 16 residues. The germline V gene encodes CDR1 SEHNR and CDR2 FQNEAQ (reference sequence). The V and J ends lost 2 bases and 7 bases respectively, with 18 bases between them. This CDR3 is CASSLRGVRSENEQFF. The CDR3, as DNA: TGTGCCAGCAGCTTACGAGGGGTGAGGTCTGAGAATGAGCAGTTCTTC.

J is TRBJ2-4 and V is TRBV25-1, with 10 positions matching TRBD1. Germline V gene sequence: CDR1 MGHDK, CDR2 SYGVNS. This CDR3 region has 15 residues. Trimming cost V 2 bases and J 12 bases; bases outside gene matches: 10. CDR3 nucleotide sequence: TGTGCCAGCAGTGAAACCACCCCGGACAGGGGGACTCAGTACTTC. Amino acid sequence: CASSETTPDRGTQYF.

Many counts were recorded for this clonotype. The CDR3, as DNA: TGTGCCACCAGCTCCCAGTCCGGCCAGGGCCCTTGGGGCAATGAGCAGTTCTTC. Translation gives CATSSQSGQGPWGNEQFF. This chain links TRBV15 with TRBJ2-1; a possible D gene is TRBD1 (5 bases). CDR1 LNHNV and CDR2 YYDKDF come from the germline V gene (reference sequence). CDR3 length: 18 amino acids. The V end was cut by 5 bases, the J end by 6 bases, with 26 bases between.

Many counts were recorded for this clonotype. This sequence joins TRBV2 and TRBJ2-7, with 9 bases identical to TRBD1. The length of the CDR3 is 15 residues. Germline CDR1 is SNHLY and CDR2 is FYNNEI. Unmatched junction bases numbered 6, after V lost 5 bases and J lost 1 base. CDR3 nucleotides: TGTGCCAGCAGTTGGGGACAGGGAGGTTCCTACGAGCAGTACTTC. This translates into CASSWGQGGSYEQYF.

A few counts support this clonotype. V gene TRBV15 combines with J gene TRBJ2-7, with unresolved D. Germline CDR1 LNHNV, CDR2 YYDKDF (reference sequence). V lost 5 bases and J 2 bases, leaving 10 bases between the germline ends. The CDR3 totals 13 residues. The DNA for the CDR3 is TGTGCCACCAGCCTCAGTGCGACCTACGAGCAGTACTTC. Translated: CATSLSATYEQYF.

In the case of this clonotype: Since no conserved phenylalanine or tryptophan closes the CDR3, a read error is the likely cause. V is TRBV10-3 and J is TRBJ1-1; 7 nucleotides agree with TRBD1. The CDR3 sequence is 15 residues long. Germline CDR1 ENHRY, CDR2 SYGVKD. V was clipped by 4 bases and J by 0 bases; unmatched bases: 5. The CDR3 bases are TGTGCCATCAGTGGGACAGGACTGGTGAACACTGAAGCTTTCTGT. It translates to CAISGTGLVNTEAFC.